What follows are 3 T cell receptor beta chains derived from one specimen sequenced in a study of T cells after yellow fever vaccination. One entry per CDR3 protein, called by TCRdb with MiXCR from the 5' RACE reads. The sample lists hundreds of thousands of distinct CDR3 sequences, over 8% occurring once. The input for sequencing was PBMCs, taken on the day of the first yellow fever vaccination. These receptors originate from a man aged 18-30 years who received the YFV17D yellow fever vaccine.

This clonotype showed up just a few times. In nucleotides, the CDR3 is TGCAGTTGCGAGGGGCGGGGCGACACAGATACGCAGTATTTT. Its translation is CSCEGRGDTDTQYF. The V call is TRBV20-1, the J call TRBJ2-3, with D perhaps matching TRBD2 (6 bases). The germline gives CDR1 DFQATT, CDR2 SNEGSKA (reference sequence). This CDR3 is 14 amino acids long. V lost 8 bases and J 2 bases, leaving 17 bases between the germline ends.

For this clonotype: This may arise from a read error, as a much more abundant clone is one base away. The CDR3 protein is CASSLMEQGNTEAFF. CDR3 nucleotide sequence: TGTGCCAGCAGCTTAATGGAACAGGGGAACACTGAAGCTTTCTTT. The V and J genes are TRBV7-3 and TRBJ1-1, with a tentative D call TRBD1 (6 bases). V lost 1 base to trimming and J lost 1 base, with 10 bases between them. Germline CDR1 and CDR2: SGHTA and FQGTGA. This CDR3 region has 15 residues.

The table lists this clonotype with many counts. This chain links TRBV9 with TRBJ2-2; D might be TRBD1 or TRBD2, each matching 5 bases. The CDR3 runs 14 residues. Trimming took 2 bases from V and 1 from J, leaving 6 bases between them. From germline, CDR1 is SGDLS and CDR2 YYNGEE. The CDR3 bases are TGTGCCAGCAGCGTTGGGGGGAACACCGGGGAGCTGTTTTTT. It codes for CASSVGGNTGELFF. Looking up the rest from reference TRBV9 and TRBJ2-2 gives the full variable domain: DSGVTQTPKHLITATGQRVTLRCSPRSGDLSVYWYQQSLDQGLQFLIQYYNGEERAKGNILERFSAQQFPDLHSELNLSSLELGDSALYFCASSVGGNTGELFFGEGSRLTVL.